Each of the 16 T cell receptor beta chains below was sequenced from the same sample in a study of pediatric ulcerative colitis. Only in-frame clones appear in the TCRdb table, and some are missing; sequencing was by immunoSEQ multiplex PCR. The sample shows more than 12,000 clones, about nine tenths of them seen only once. What was sequenced was blood. The receptors here all came from a boy younger than 18 with moderate ulcerative colitis.

The J gene is TRBJ2-1, the V gene TRBV28; the match to TRBD2 covers 10 bases. The length of the CDR3 is 15 residues. Trimming at V came to 2 bases and at J to 7 bases, leaving 5 bases not matched to a gene. Germline CDR1 and CDR2: MDHEN and SYDVKM. The CDR3 spells CASSLPSGRLNEQFF. CDR3 nucleotides: TGTGCCAGCAGTTTACCTAGCGGGAGACTGAATGAGCAGTTCTTC.

This sequence joins TRBV7-2 and TRBJ1-2; tentatively, D is TRBD1 (6 bases). This CDR3 has 15 amino acids. CDR1 is SGHTA and CDR2 is FQGNSA in the germline V gene. The V and J ends lost 5 bases and 4 bases respectively, with 17 bases between them. The CDR3 DNA follows: TGTGCCAGCAGCCTCTACCCCGGACAGAGCTATGGCTACACCTTC. Amino acid sequence: CASSLYPGQSYGYTF.

The rearrangement uses TRBV27 and TRBJ2-7; D is uncertain. The CDR3 extends over 14 amino acids. Trimming cost V 4 bases and J 1 base, with 11 bases left between them. The germline V gene has CDR1 MNHEY and CDR2 SMNVEV (reference sequence). CDR3 in amino acids: CASSSPLKSYEQYF. The CDR3 DNA reads as TGTGCCAGCAGTTCCCCCCTTAAATCCTACGAGCAGTACTTC.

J is TRBJ2-5 and V is TRBV7-8, with 8 nucleotides matching TRBD1. This CDR3 contains 13 residues. CDR1 SGHVS and CDR2 FQNEAQ come from the germline V gene. The J segment lost 5 bases and the V segment lost 7 bases, leaving 6 bases of the junction unmatched. Written as DNA, the CDR3 is TGTGCCAGCACCTTGGACAGGGTGGAGACCCAGTACTTC. Residues: CASTLDRVETQYF.

The chain is built from TRBV28 and TRBJ2-5, with D unresolved. V was shortened by 1 base and J by 7 bases, with 7 bases between the two germline ends. This CDR3 spans 12 amino acids. Germline loops: CDR1 MDHEN, CDR2 SYDVKM. The CDR3 nucleotides read TGTGCCAGCAGTTTATTGCTTTCGACCCAGTACTTC. Translating it yields CASSLLLSTQYF.

This rearrangement joins TRBV18 to TRBJ1-6, with a possible D match to TRBD1 (6 bases). CDR1 and CDR2 (germline): KGHSH, LQKENI. The CDR3 has 15 residues. V lost 6 bases, J lost 8 bases, and 17 bases lay in between. The CDR3 DNA sequence: TGTGCCAGCTCCCCGGATGGGGGGCCTTATTCACCCCTCCACTTT. Residues: CASSPDGGPYSPLHF. The full variable domain, in which reference TRBV18 and TRBJ1-6 provide the parts outside the CDR3, is NAGVMQNPRHLVRRRGQEARLRCSPMKGHSHVYWYRQLPEEGLKFMVYLQKENIIDESGMPKERFSAEFPKEGPSILRIQQVVRGDSAAYFCASSPDGGPYSPLHFGNGTRLTVT.

The gene calls are TRBV5-4 and TRBJ2-3; D is uncertain. CDR1 and CDR2 (germline): SGHNT, YYREEE (reference sequence). The CDR3 sequence is 14 residues long. V lost 4 bases and J 2 bases, leaving 11 bases between the germline ends. In nucleotides, the CDR3 is TGTGCCAGCAGCCTGTCGGCCTTCACAGATACGCAGTATTTT. Amino acids: CASSLSAFTDTQYF.

The CDR3 spells CASSFTELMGNNEQFF. Here the CDR3 DNA reads TGTGCCAGCAGCTTTACGGAATTGATGGGAAACAATGAGCAGTTCTTC. The chain combines TRBV5-6 with TRBJ2-1; the D is unclear. Trimming left V 2 bases short and J 5 bases short, with 17 bases between. This CDR3 comprises 16 residues. CDR1 SGHDT and CDR2 YYEEEE come from the germline V gene.

The genes are TRBV30 and TRBJ1-5; unclear D gene. CDR3 size: 13 residues. Germline V gene sequence: CDR1 GTSNPN, CDR2 SVGIG (reference sequence). V was trimmed by 0 bases and J by 6 bases, leaving 9 bases between them. The CDR3 is CAWSVAAGQPQHF. The CDR3 nucleotides are TGTGCCTGGAGTGTTGCAGCGGGTCAGCCCCAGCATTTT.

The rearrangement joins TRBV18 to TRBJ2-3; perhaps D is TRBD1 or TRBD2 (5 bases each). Germline V gene data show CDR1 as KGHSH and CDR2 as LQKENI. V was trimmed by 3 bases and J by 3 bases, leaving 16 bases between them. The CDR3 runs to 16 residues. This CDR3 is CASSPDGALGTDTQYF. In nucleotides, the CDR3 is TGTGCCAGCTCACCCGACGGGGCCTTGGGAACAGATACGCAGTATTTT.

Only one count was recorded for this clone. The genes are TRBV28 and TRBJ2-7; D possibly uses TRBD1 or TRBD2 (5 bases each). Germline values: CDR1 MDHEN, CDR2 SYDVKM. The CDR3 extends over 22 amino acids. Trimming removed 0 bases from V and 2 bases from J, with 32 bases in between. The CDR3 DNA reads as TGTGCCAGCAGTTTATGGGGCCCTGAGGGGAACGACCGACACCCTCTAACCTACGAGCAGTACTTC. Its protein product is CASSLWGPEGNDRHPLTYEQYF.

J is TRBJ1-5 and V is TRBV9; D uncertain. From germline, CDR1 is SGDLS and CDR2 YYNGEE. With 6 bases removed from V and 2 bases from J, the gap between germline ends came to 9 bases. The CDR3 is made up of 13 amino acids. CDR3 nucleotides: TGTGCCAGCATCTTGGCCCGCAATCAGCCCCAGCATTTT. The encoded protein is CASILARNQPQHF.

The rearrangement links TRBV4-1 to TRBJ1-6; 10 bases map to TRBD1. This CDR3 has 18 residues. Unmatched junction bases numbered 10, after V lost 4 bases and J lost 4 bases. From germline, CDR1 is MGHRA and CDR2 YSYEKL. The chain's CDR3 is CASSPALRDRGYNSPLHF. The CDR3 DNA follows: TGCGCCAGCAGCCCGGCCCTTCGGGACAGGGGTTATAATTCACCCCTCCACTTT.

The CDR3 DNA reads TGTGCCAGCAGCTTATTGGTTTCCGGTTTTCGGGATACGCAGTATTTT. Protein sequence: CASSLLVSGFRDTQYF. J is TRBJ2-3 and V is TRBV7-8; no clear D. Germline assignment: CDR1 SGHVS and CDR2 FQNEAQ. Deletions cut 2 bases from V and 6 bases from J, with 18 bases between. The CDR3 loop spans 16 amino acids.

V is TRBV5-4 and J is TRBJ1-5, with 7 bases aligning to TRBD1. The CDR3 length is 15 residues. After removal of 2 bases from V and 2 bases from J, the junction contained 4 bases not matched to a gene. The germline CDR1 and CDR2 sequences are SGHNT and YYREEE (reference sequence). The CDR3 sequence: CASSFKTGGNQPQHF. The CDR3 region has the DNA TGTGCCAGCAGCTTTAAAACAGGGGGCAATCAGCCCCAGCATTTT. Full variable domain (remainder filled in from reference TRBV5-4 and TRBJ1-5): ETGVTQSPTHLIKTRGQQVTLRCSSQSGHNTVSWYQQALGQGPQFIFQYYREEENGRGNFPPRFSGLQFPNYSSELNVNALELDDSALYLCASSFKTGGNQPQHFGDGTRLSIL.

In its sample, this clone was seen once. The V call is TRBV19, the J call TRBJ2-3; unclear D gene. The V gene's germline CDR1 is LNHDA and CDR2 SQIVND (reference sequence). The CDR3 has 13 residues. Deletions cut 9 bases from V and 0 bases from J, with 10 bases between. The CDR3 loop is CASTWASTDTQYF. The CDR3 nucleotides are TGTGCCAGCACATGGGCTAGCACAGATACGCAGTATTTT.